A selection of T cell receptor beta chains follows, all from one sample in a study of early stage breast cancer tumors. Assay used: immunoSEQ multiplex PCR; TCRdb lists only in-frame clones, some missing. The data contain approximately 48,000 clones, 90% to 95% of them singletons. The sequencing sample was made of blood. These receptors were obtained from a person aged 65 to 85 with breast cancer. CDR3s include the opening cysteine and the closing phenylalanine or tryptophan. D genes are given only for firm matches. Only some rows state a clone size, as once, few, many or a class for expanded clones.

.	TRBV4-3	.	TRBJ2-2	TGCGCCAGCAGCCAAGATCTAATTAGTTGGGAGCTGTTTTTT	CASSQDLISWELFF
TRBD2	TRBV9	.	TRBJ2-3	TGTGCCAGCAGCGTAGCGCTAGCGGGAGGTGGGGCGCAGTATTTT	CASSVALAGGGAQYF
TRBD1	TRBV29-1	.	TRBJ2-7	TGCAGCGCCCTTACGACAGGGAGTTCCTACGAGCAGTACTTC	CSALTTGSSYEQYF
TRBD2	TRBV10-1	.	TRBJ2-2	TGCGCCAGCAGTGAGTCGACTAGCACTAACACCGGGGAGCTGTTTTTT	CASSESTSTNTGELFF
TRBD2	TRBV7-2	.	TRBJ2-7	TGTGCCAGCAGCCGGACTAGCGGGGTGTACGAGCAGTACTTC	CASSRTSGVYEQYF
TRBD1	TRBV7-9	.	TRBJ1-2	TGTGCCAGCAGCTCCCGTCCGGGACAGGAGTTCTATGGCTACACCTTC	CASSSRPGQEFYGYTF
TRBD2	TRBV7-2	.	TRBJ2-7	TGTGCCAGCAGCTTAGGCGGGGGGAGCTCCTACGAGCAGTACTTC	CASSLGGGSSYEQYF
TRBD2	TRBV27	few	TRBJ2-7	TGTGCCAGCTCCCTAGCGGGAGGGCCCGACGAGCAGTACTTC	CASSLAGGPDEQYF
TRBD2	TRBV7-2	once	TRBJ2-5	TGTGCCAGCAGCGGCGGCGGGGGAGAGACCCAGTACTTC	CASSGGGGETQYF
TRBD1	TRBV11-3	.	TRBJ2-2	TGTGCCAGCAGCCCCGGACAGGGTTGGACCGGGGAGCTGTTTTTT	CASSPGQGWTGELFF
.	TRBV6-6	.	TRBJ2-1	TGTGCCAGCAGTTCTACCCCATACAATGAGCAGTTCTTC	CASSSTPYNEQFF
TRBD2	TRBV7-2	once	TRBJ2-1	TGTGCCAGCAGCTTGACAGCGGGAGGAGCCCCTGAGCAGTTCTTC	CASSLTAGGAPEQFF
TRBD1	TRBV5-4	.	TRBJ1-4	TGTGCCAGCAGCATCGACAGGGGCAATGAAAAACTGTTTTTT	CASSIDRGNEKLFF
.	TRBV11-2	once	TRBJ2-7	TGTGCCAGCAGCTTAGTGACAGGCTTCTACGAGCAGTACTTC	CASSLVTGFYEQYF
TRBD1	TRBV7-9	.	TRBJ2-7	TGTGCCAGCAGCAGATCGGGACAGGGCAACCACGAGCAGTACTTC	CASSRSGQGNHEQYF